The clone carrying this T cell receptor (beta chain) came up many times. The sample comes from a study of cytomegalovirus exposure and HLA in healthy donors. The CDR3 loop spans 13 amino acids. Per germline, CDR1 LNHDA and CDR2 SQIVND (reference sequence). V gave up 6 bases and J gave up 7 bases, with 13 bases separating them. This table comes from immunoSEQ multiplex PCR, and its TCRdb copy is limited to in-frame clones, with some not included. The table shows approximately 120,000 clones, with about 93% occurring only once. The chain combines TRBV19 with TRBJ1-5; perhaps TRBD1 as D (5 bases). The sequence was obtained from a woman aged 18-29 years in good health and CMV-seronegative. The sequenced sample consisted of PBMCs. The CDR3 loop is CASSRGRGQPQHF. Written as DNA, the CDR3 is TGTGCCAGTAGCCGGGGTCGGGGGCAGCCCCAGCATTTT.